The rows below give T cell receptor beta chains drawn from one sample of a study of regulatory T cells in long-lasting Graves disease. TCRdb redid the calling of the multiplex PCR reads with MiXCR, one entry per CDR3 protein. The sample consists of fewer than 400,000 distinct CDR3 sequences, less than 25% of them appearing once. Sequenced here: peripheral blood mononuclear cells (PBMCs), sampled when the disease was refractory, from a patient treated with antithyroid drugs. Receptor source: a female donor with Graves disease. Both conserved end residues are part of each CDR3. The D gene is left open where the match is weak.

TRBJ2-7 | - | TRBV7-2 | CASSLKLGYEQYF
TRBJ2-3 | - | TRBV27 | CASSLVSFFGTDTQYF
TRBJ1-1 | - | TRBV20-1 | CSADTPTGVPEAFF
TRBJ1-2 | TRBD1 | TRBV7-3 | CASSSYDRGRNYGYTF
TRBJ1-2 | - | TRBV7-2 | CASSLPGQPYGYTF
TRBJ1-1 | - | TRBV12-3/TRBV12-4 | CASSPTVPEAFF
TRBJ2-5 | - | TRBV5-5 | CASSSMEETQYF
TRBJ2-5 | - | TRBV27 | CASSSSASEETQYF
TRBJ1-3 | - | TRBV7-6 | CASSPGTAPSGNTIYF
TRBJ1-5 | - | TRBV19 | CASNPPTGVINQPQHF
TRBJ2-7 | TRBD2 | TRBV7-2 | CASSLVRLAGGPWSREQYF
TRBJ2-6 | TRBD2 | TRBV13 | CASSSSSSGSRITGANVLTF
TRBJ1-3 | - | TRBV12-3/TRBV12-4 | CASTSQPPAGNTIYF
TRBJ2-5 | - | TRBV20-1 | CSATGLSQETQYF
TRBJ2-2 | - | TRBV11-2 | CASSLMGVVGELFF
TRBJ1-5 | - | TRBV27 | CASSLARFDQPQHF
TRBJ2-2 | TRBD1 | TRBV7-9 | CASRGGQGNTGELFF
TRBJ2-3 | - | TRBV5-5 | CASSPETGRTDTQYF
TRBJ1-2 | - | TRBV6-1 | CASSEARNDLYGYTF
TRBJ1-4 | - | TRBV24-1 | CATSDWREGKLFF
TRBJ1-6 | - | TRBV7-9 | CASSSELNSPLHF
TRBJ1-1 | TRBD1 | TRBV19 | CASTTGGRTEAFF
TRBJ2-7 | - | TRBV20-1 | CSATPSRAVYEQYF
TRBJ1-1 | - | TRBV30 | CAWTGPPRTEAFF
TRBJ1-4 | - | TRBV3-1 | CASSQDLGANEKLFF
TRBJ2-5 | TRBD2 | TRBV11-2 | CASRKRGGEQETQYF
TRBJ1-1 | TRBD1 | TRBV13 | CASSPPGQEANTEAFF
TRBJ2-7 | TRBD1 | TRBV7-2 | CASSYRDRSSYEQYF
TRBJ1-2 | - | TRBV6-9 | CASSSTEYGGYTF
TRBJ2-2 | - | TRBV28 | CASTTWARRGTGELFF
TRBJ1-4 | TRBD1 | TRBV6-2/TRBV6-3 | CASSKDRGEKLFF
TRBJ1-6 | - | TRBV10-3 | CAISQGVGNSPLHF
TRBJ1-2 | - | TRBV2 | CASSEITRNGYTF